This T cell receptor (beta chain) was obtained from a study of cytomegalovirus exposure and HLA in healthy donors. Findings and limits, study-wide: Earlier results showed most TCR beta V segments being productive about 87% or about 30% of the time. Common viral pathogens (according to a later analysis) appeared linked to several of the most significant clusters. Within a later analysis, the majority of CMV-associated TCR beta chains appeared HLA-restricted. Researchers reported that a few CMV-associated chains were confirmed in vitro as CMV antigen-specific.

V was pared by 3 bases and J by 1 base, with 13 bases between. The CDR3 sequence is 15 residues long. Looked up from germline, CDR1 is SGHTS and CDR2 is YDEGEE. As concerns this clone: Its specificity is unknown.

PCR amplification relied on 60 Vbeta primers (plus 13 Jbeta primers). The repertoire was sequenced with immunoSEQ multiplex PCR; TCRdb's copy has only in-frame clones and lacks some. The sample gives 150,000 to 250,000 clones, around 80% of which show up once; 4.4% is in the top ten. The sequenced sample consisted of PBMCs. The chain joins TRBV5-8 to TRBJ1-1; D ambiguous. The sequence came from a woman younger than 45 in good health and CMV-seropositive. This CDR3 reads CASSYAPGENTEAFF. CDR3 in DNA: TGTGCCAGCAGCTACGCGCCGGGAGAGAACACTGAAGCTTTCTTT.